The 25 T cell receptor beta chains presented below share a single source sample, sequenced in a study of blood T cell repertoires in COVID-19. Assay used: immunoSEQ multiplex PCR; TCRdb lists only in-frame clones, some missing. Of a few hundred thousand clones detected, around 86% appear once; the ten largest clones hold roughly 7.1%. The source material was PBMCs or T cells enriched from blood (not recorded which). The receptors come from a man aged 25 to 40 in a cohort exposed to, infected with or recovered from COVID-19 (not recorded which).

The rearrangement links TRBV6-5 to TRBJ1-6; the D gene is possibly TRBD1 (6 bases). The CDR3 totals 13 residues. Trimming removed 11 bases from V and 8 bases from J, with 16 bases in between. The germline gives CDR1 MNHEY, CDR2 SVGAGI. CDR3 residues: CAVAGTRDSPLHF. The CDR3 DNA follows: TGTGCCGTAGCCGGGACAAGGGATTCACCCCTCCACTTT.

This clone was counted once. Other DNA sequences within the sample encode an identical CDR3. This chain joins TRBV27 and TRBJ1-1, with D perhaps TRBD1 (5 bases). Germline lookup yields CDR1 MNHEY and CDR2 SMNVEV (reference sequence). The CDR3 runs 14 residues. The V end lost 3 bases, the J end lost 1 base, and 9 bases lay between the germline ends. CDR3 region: CASSLTGGNTEAFF. The CDR3 nucleotides are TGTGCCAGCAGTTTGACCGGGGGGAACACTGAAGCTTTCTTT.

About this clone itself: This specimen includes other DNA sequences encoding the same CDR3. The J gene is TRBJ2-3, the V gene TRBV11-3; D gene unclear. The germline gives CDR1 SGHNT, CDR2 YENEEA. This CDR3 is built from 14 residues. Between the trimmed V and J ends, which lost 0 bases and 0 bases, there was a span of 4 bases. This CDR3 reads CASSLDQSTDTQYF. The CDR3 DNA sequence: TGTGCCAGCAGCTTAGACCAAAGCACAGATACGCAGTATTTT.

This clone was observed a handful of times. The chain links TRBV18 to TRBJ2-7; possible D gene TRBD2, 5 bases. Trimming took 4 bases from V and 4 from J, leaving 17 bases between them. Germline V gene sequence: CDR1 KGHSH, CDR2 LQKENI. The CDR3 spans 15 residues. The CDR3 DNA sequence: TGTGCCAGCTCACTAGGGAGCGGTCCTCTATACGAGCAGTACTTC. Protein sequence: CASSLGSGPLYEQYF. The full variable domain, in which reference TRBV18 and TRBJ2-7 provide the parts outside the CDR3, is NAGVMQNPRHLVRRRGQEARLRCSPMKGHSHVYWYRQLPEEGLKFMVYLQKENIIDESGMPKERFSAEFPKEGPSILRIQQVVRGDSAAYFCASSLGSGPLYEQYFGPGTRLTVT.

J is TRBJ1-1 and V is TRBV7-9; D possibly corresponds to TRBD1 (6 bases). Trimming removed 4 bases at V and 3 bases at J, with 6 bases between. There are 12 residues in the CDR3. Germline-derived CDR1 and CDR2 are SEHNR and FQNEAQ (reference sequence). The DNA for the CDR3 is TGTGCCAGCAGCTGGACAGACACTGAAGCTTTCTTT. Translated, it gives CASSWTDTEAFF.

The gene calls are TRBV19 and TRBJ2-1; weak D call: TRBD1 (6 bases). CDR3 length: 14 residues. Trimming pared 9 bases from V and 0 bases from J, leaving 12 bases between. Looked up from germline, CDR1 is LNHDA and CDR2 is SQIVND (reference sequence). CDR3 DNA: TGTGCCAGCCGACAGGAATACTCCTACAATGAGCAGTTCTTC. Protein product: CASRQEYSYNEQFF.

The chain joins TRBV9 to TRBJ2-7; 12 bases are shared with TRBD1. CDR1 is SGDLS and CDR2 is YYNGEE in the germline V gene. There are 23 residues in the CDR3. The trim removed 2 bases at V and 5 bases at J, leaving 29 bases unmatched. The CDR3 nucleotides read TGTGCCAGCAGCGTCCCCGACTCGAACGGGACAGGGGGCCTTGCTTTCCTATCGGACGAGCAGTACTTC. It encodes CASSVPDSNGTGGLAFLSDEQYF. The full variable domain, completed using reference TRBV9 and TRBJ2-7, is DSGVTQTPKHLITATGQRVTLRCSPRSGDLSVYWYQQSLDQGLQFLIQYYNGEERAKGNILERFSAQQFPDLHSELNLSSLELGDSALYFCASSVPDSNGTGGLAFLSDEQYFGPGTRLTVT.

This chain uses TRBV6-5 with TRBJ1-3; maybe TRBD1 (6 bases). Germline lookup yields CDR1 MNHEY and CDR2 SVGAGI. V dropped 10 bases and J dropped 0 bases, with 13 bases sitting between them. The CDR3 runs to 14 residues. CDR3 sequence: CATRDTYSGNTIYF. The CDR3 DNA follows: TGTGCCACCCGGGACACCTACTCTGGAAACACCATATATTTT.

The V gene is TRBV7-9, the J gene TRBJ1-5; tentatively, D is TRBD1 (6 bases). The CDR3 sequence is 12 residues long. V lost 4 bases and J 9 bases, leaving 10 bases between the germline ends. CDR1 and CDR2 (germline): SEHNR, FQNEAQ (reference sequence). CDR3 in DNA: TGTGCCAGCAGCTCGGGAGGGGGGCCCCAGCATTTT. Translation: CASSSGGGPQHF.

V usage is TRBV7-3 and J usage is TRBJ2-4; maybe TRBD2 (7 bases). Germline lookup yields CDR1 SGHTA and CDR2 FQGTGA. V dropped 5 bases and J dropped 0 bases, with 20 bases sitting between them. The CDR3 is made up of 18 amino acids. CDR3: CASSPAPTGGKAKNIQYF. CDR3 DNA sequence: TGTGCCAGCAGCCCCGCCCCGACGGGGGGCAAAGCCAAAAACATTCAGTACTTC.

This clone was observed a single time. The chain joins TRBV18 to TRBJ2-3, with unresolved D. The CDR3 is 12 amino acids. CDR1 is KGHSH, CDR2 LQKENI, per germline. V lost 2 bases and J 6 bases, leaving 6 bases between the germline ends. CDR3 residues: CASSPSGDTQYF. The CDR3 nucleotides read TGTGCCAGCTCACCATCCGGGGATACGCAGTATTTT.

The CDR3 loop reads CASSSRTVTYEQYF. CDR3 nucleotides: TGTGCCAGCAGCTCCCGGACAGTAACCTACGAGCAGTACTTC. The chain carries TRBV7-8 and TRBJ2-7, with a weak D call TRBD1 (6 bases). The germline V gene encodes CDR1 SGHVS and CDR2 FQNEAQ. The CDR3 is 14 amino acids. Trimming stripped 4 bases from V and 2 bases from J, with 12 bases between.

The rearrangement uses TRBV19 and TRBJ1-2; 10 nucleotides match TRBD1. Germline V CDR1 and CDR2: LNHDA, SQIVND (reference sequence). V trimming: 10 bases; J trimming: 6 bases; junction bases outside the gene matches: 8. This CDR3 is built from 13 residues. The CDR3 DNA reads TGTGCCACCCCCAGGACAGGGGGAGATGGCTACACCTTC. Protein sequence: CATPRTGGDGYTF.

This chain links TRBV25-1 with TRBJ2-7; 9 bases fit TRBD1. J was trimmed by 0 bases and V by 3 bases; bases with no gene match: 9. Germline V CDR1 and CDR2: MGHDK, SYGVNS. The length of the CDR3 is 17 residues. The CDR3 DNA follows: TGTGCCAGCAGTGATTGCGGGACAGGGTTGTCCTCCTACGAGCAGTACTTC. Amino acid sequence: CASSDCGTGLSSYEQYF.

The genes are TRBV10-3 and TRBJ1-1, with 7 bases aligning to TRBD1. The CDR3 is 14 residues long. Germline trimming cut 5 bases from V and 1 base from J; bases unmatched to any gene: 4. From germline, CDR1 is ENHRY and CDR2 SYGVKD. The CDR3 bases are TGTGCCATCAGTAAGGGACAGTGGAACACTGAAGCTTTCTTT. Protein: CAISKGQWNTEAFF.

There are a few counts of this clone. J is TRBJ1-2 and V is TRBV14; 8 bases agree with TRBD1. The CDR3 contains 16 residues. CDR1 and CDR2 from the germline V gene are SGHDN and FVKESK. Germline trimming cut 1 base from V and 3 bases from J; bases unmatched to any gene: 7. The CDR3 region has the DNA TGTGCCAGCAGCCAAGGAGGGCCGGACAGGGACTATGGCTACACCTTC. Translated: CASSQGGPDRDYGYTF.

A single count supports this clone. The J gene is TRBJ1-2, the V gene TRBV9; D call uncertain. CDR3 length: 17 amino acids. V dropped 6 bases and J dropped 4 bases, with 25 bases sitting between them. The V gene's germline CDR1 is SGDLS and CDR2 YYNGEE. The CDR3: CASTQLGGPDPSYGYTF. CDR3 DNA sequence: TGTGCCAGCACCCAACTCGGCGGGCCCGACCCTTCCTATGGCTACACCTTC.

The J gene is TRBJ2-1, the V gene TRBV7-2, with 11 positions matching TRBD2. The CDR3 is 17 residues long. J gave up 5 bases and V 0 bases, and 6 bases lay outside the gene matches. CDR1 and CDR2 (germline): SGHTA, FQGNSA. CDR3 in DNA: TGTGCCAGCAGCTTAGCGTGGGGACTAGCGGTTAACAATGAGCAGTTCTTC. It encodes CASSLAWGLAVNNEQFF.

This chain joins TRBV5-5 and TRBJ1-4; D might be TRBD1 (5 bases). Between the trimmed V and J ends, which lost 0 bases and 2 bases, there was a span of 8 bases. Germline CDR1 reads SGHKS; CDR2 reads YYEKEE (reference sequence). This CDR3 has 15 residues. CDR3 protein: CASSLDAGTNEKLFF. CDR3 coding DNA: TGTGCCAGCAGCTTGGACGCAGGGACTAATGAAAAACTGTTTTTT.

This chain connects TRBV7-9 to TRBJ1-2; 8 nucleotides match TRBD1. The V segment lost 5 bases and the J segment 5 bases; nucleotides outside the gene matches: 10. Germline CDR1 reads SEHNR; CDR2 reads FQNEAQ (reference sequence). This CDR3 is built from 15 residues. CDR3 DNA: TGTGCCAGCAGCCGAGGACAGGGTGCTTCATATGGCTACACCTTC. Translating it yields CASSRGQGASYGYTF.

The chain has TRBV3-1 (or the pseudogene TRBV3-2) and TRBJ2-1; possibly TRBD2 for D (5 bases). Trimming removed 8 bases at V and 2 bases at J, with 10 bases between. This CDR3 has 13 residues. CDR1 is LGHDT and CDR2 is YNNKEL in the germline V gene (reference sequence). CDR3 in amino acids: CASYGSAYNEQFF. The CDR3 nucleotides are TGTGCCAGCTATGGTAGCGCCTACAATGAGCAGTTCTTC.

This rearrangement joins TRBV24-1 to TRBJ1-6, with a possible D match to TRBD1 (6 bases). With 2 bases removed from V and 7 bases from J, the gap between germline ends came to 8 bases. CDR1 and CDR2 (germline): KGHDR, SFDVKD. This CDR3 is built from 14 residues. The CDR3 coding sequence is TGTGCCACCAGTGATTCGACAGGAAATTCACCCCTCCACTTT. It is translated as CATSDSTGNSPLHF.

This sequence joins TRBV28 and TRBJ1-1; D is unclear. The CDR3 is 15 residues long. CDR1 and CDR2 from the germline V gene are MDHEN and SYDVKM. V lost 5 bases to trimming and J lost 0 bases, with 13 bases between them. The CDR3 region is CASSPRRPMNTEAFF. CDR3 coding DNA: TGTGCCAGCAGTCCACGGCGGCCCATGAACACTGAAGCTTTCTTT.

The count of this clone is one. The chain links TRBV24-1 to TRBJ1-2; D uncertain. The CDR3 has 11 residues. The V and J ends lost 5 bases and 8 bases respectively, with 8 bases between them. Germline CDR1 is KGHDR and CDR2 is SFDVKD. The CDR3 DNA reads TGTGCCACCAGTGGAGGTGGAGGCTACACCTTC. It encodes CATSGGGGYTF.

CDR3 sequence: CASSTRTATALHF. CDR3 bases: TGTGCCAGCAGTACAAGGACAGCCACGGCCCTCCACTTT. V gene TRBV27 combines with J gene TRBJ1-6, with a possible D match to TRBD1 (6 bases). The V and J ends lost 5 bases and 14 bases respectively, with 16 bases between them. Germline assignment: CDR1 MNHEY and CDR2 SMNVEV (reference sequence). The CDR3 length is 13 residues.